What follows describes a single T cell receptor beta chain. The antigen is not known. The TCR beta CDR3 regions underwent amplification using RNA transcripts as the source. The TCR CDR3 was amplified in a first-round RT-PCR using the HTBI primer set. TCRdb processed the multiplex PCR reads anew with MiXCR; each CDR3 protein has one entry. The sample lists 600,000 to 700,000 distinct CDR3 sequences, 14% to 15% occurring once. This entry is derived from a study of T cells in Graves' hyperthyroidism and ophthalmopathy. Study-level points and caveats: Most thyroid clonotypes that were expanded above 0.001 also turned up in blood.

Researchers barred patients who had uncontrolled infection, other autoimmune disease, pregnancy or lactation. Fresh peripheral blood, 10 ml, yielded the PBMCs. This CDR3 comprises 14 residues. The V gene lost 6 bases and the J gene lost 0 bases, with 12 bases spanning the gap. Germline V gives CDR1 MNHNS, CDR2 SASEGT. The rearrangement uses TRBV6-1 and TRBJ2-7; D unclear. The specimen sequenced was blood. This clonotype was obtained from a woman in her 40s with Graves' ophthalmopathy. CDR3 nucleotides: TGTGCCAGCAGATCGAGACCCACCTCCTACGAGCAGTACTTC. Translation: CASRSRPTSYEQYF.